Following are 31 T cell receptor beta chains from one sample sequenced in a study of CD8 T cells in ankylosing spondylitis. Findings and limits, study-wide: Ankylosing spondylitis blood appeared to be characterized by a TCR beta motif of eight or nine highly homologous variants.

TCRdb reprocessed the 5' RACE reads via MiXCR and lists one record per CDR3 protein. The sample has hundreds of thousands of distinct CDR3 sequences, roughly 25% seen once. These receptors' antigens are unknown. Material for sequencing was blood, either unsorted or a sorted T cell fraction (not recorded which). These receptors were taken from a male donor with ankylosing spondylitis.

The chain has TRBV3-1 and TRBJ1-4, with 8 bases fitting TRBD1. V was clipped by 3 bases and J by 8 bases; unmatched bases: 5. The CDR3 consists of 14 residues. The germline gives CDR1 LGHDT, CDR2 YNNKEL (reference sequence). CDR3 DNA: TGTGCCAGCAGCCACGGACAGGGAAACGAAAAACTGTTTTTT. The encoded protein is CASSHGQGNEKLFF.

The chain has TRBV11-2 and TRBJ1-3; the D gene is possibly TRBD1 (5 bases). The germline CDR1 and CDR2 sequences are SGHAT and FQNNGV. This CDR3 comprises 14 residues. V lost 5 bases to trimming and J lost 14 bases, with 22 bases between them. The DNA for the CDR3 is TGTGCCAGCAGCCAACGGGACGGACCGGGGCGGGTATATTTT. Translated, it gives CASSQRDGPGRVYF.

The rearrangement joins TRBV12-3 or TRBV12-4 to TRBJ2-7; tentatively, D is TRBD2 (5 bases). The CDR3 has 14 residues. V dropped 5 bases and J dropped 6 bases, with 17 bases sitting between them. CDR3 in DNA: TGTGCCAGCAGTCTTAGCAGTAAACGGGGCGAGCAGTACTTC. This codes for CASSLSSKRGEQYF.

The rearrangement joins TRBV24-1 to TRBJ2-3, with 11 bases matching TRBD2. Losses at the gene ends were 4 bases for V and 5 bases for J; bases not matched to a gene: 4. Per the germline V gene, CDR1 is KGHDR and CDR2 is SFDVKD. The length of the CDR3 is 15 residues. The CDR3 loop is CATSELAGVEDTQYF. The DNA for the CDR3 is TGTGCCACCAGTGAACTAGCGGGAGTGGAAGATACGCAGTATTTT.

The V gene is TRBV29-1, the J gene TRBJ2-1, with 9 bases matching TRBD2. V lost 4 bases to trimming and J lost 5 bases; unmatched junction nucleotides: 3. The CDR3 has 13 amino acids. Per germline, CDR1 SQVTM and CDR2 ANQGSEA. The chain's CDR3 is CSVVIAGDNEQFF. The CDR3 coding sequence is TGCAGCGTTGTAATAGCGGGAGACAATGAGCAGTTCTTC.

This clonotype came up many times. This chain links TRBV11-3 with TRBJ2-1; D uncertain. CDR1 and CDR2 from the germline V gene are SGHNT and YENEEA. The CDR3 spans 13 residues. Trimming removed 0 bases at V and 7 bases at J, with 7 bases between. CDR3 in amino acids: CASSLDMGNEQFF. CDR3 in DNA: TGTGCCAGCAGCTTAGATATGGGTAATGAGCAGTTCTTC. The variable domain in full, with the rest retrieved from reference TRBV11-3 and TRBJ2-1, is EAGVVQSPRYKIIEKKQPVAFWCNPISGHNTLYWYLQNLGQGPELLIRYENEEAVDDSQLPKDRFSAERLKGVDSTLKIQPAELGDSAVYLCASSLDMGNEQFFGPGTRLTVL.

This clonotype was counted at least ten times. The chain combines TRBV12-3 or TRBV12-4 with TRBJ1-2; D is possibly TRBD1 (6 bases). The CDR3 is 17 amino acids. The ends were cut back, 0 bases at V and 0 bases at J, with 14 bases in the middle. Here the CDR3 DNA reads TGTGCCAGCAGTTTAGCGTCCGGACAGCCACCTAACTATGGCTACACCTTC. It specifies CASSLASGQPPNYGYTF.

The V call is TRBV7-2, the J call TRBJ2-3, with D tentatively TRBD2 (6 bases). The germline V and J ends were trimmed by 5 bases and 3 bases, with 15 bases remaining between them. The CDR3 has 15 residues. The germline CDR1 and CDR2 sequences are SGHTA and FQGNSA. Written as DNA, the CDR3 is TGTGCCAGCAGCCCCACTAGCCCCGGGACAGATACGCAGTATTTT. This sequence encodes CASSPTSPGTDTQYF.

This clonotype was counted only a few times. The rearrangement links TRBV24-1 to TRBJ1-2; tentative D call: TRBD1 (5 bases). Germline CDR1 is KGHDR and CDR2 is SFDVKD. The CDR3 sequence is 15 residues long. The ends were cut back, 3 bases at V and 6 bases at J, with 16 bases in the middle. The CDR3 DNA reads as TGTGCCACCAGTGATACGGGGACCCCAAGTAATGGCTACACCTTC. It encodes CATSDTGTPSNGYTF.

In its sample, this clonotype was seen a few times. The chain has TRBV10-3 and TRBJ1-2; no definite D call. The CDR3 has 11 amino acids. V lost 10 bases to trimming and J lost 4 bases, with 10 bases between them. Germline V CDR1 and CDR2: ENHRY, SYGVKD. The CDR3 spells CANTVTYGYTF. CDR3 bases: TGTGCCAACACAGTAACCTATGGCTACACCTTC.

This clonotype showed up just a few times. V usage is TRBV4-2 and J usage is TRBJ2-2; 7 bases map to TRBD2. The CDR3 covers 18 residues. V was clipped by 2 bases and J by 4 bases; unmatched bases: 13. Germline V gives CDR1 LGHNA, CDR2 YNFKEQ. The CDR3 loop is CASSQLTGLLLSTGELFF. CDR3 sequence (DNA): TGTGCCAGCAGCCAATTGACGGGACTATTATTGTCCACCGGGGAGCTGTTTTTT.

CDR3 nucleotides: TGTGCCAGCAGCCAAGGCGGGGGCTCCAACTATGGCTACACCTTC. Encoded protein: CASSQGGGSNYGYTF. The chain is built from TRBV4-2 and TRBJ1-2; perhaps TRBD1 as D (6 bases). This CDR3 has 15 amino acids. Germline lookup yields CDR1 LGHNA and CDR2 YNFKEQ. V gave up 1 base and J gave up 2 bases, with 11 bases separating them.

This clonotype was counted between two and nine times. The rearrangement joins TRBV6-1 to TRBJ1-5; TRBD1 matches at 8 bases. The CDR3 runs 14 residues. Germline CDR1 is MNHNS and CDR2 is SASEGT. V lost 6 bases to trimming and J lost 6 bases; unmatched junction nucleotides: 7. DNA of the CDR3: TGTGCCAGCAGAGAGACAGGGGAAGGTCAGCCCCAGCATTTT. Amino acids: CASRETGEGQPQHF.

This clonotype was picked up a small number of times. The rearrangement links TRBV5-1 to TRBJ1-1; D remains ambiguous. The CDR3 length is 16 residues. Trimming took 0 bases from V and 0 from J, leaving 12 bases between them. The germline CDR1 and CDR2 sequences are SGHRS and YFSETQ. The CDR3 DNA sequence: TGCGCCAGCAGCTTGGGTCTAGGGCAGATGAACACTGAAGCTTTCTTT. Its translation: CASSLGLGQMNTEAFF. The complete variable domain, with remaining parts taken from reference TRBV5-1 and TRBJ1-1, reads KAGVTQTPRYLIKTRGQQVTLSCSPISGHRSVSWYQQTPGQGLQFLFEYFSETQRNKGNFPGRFSGRQFSNSRSEMNVSTLELGDSALYLCASSLGLGQMNTEAFFGQGTRLTVV.

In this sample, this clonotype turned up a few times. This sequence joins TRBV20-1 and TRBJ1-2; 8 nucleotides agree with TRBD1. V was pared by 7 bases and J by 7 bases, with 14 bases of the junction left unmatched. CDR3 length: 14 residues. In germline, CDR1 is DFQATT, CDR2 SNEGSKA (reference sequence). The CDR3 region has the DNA TGCAGTGGAACTGTAGGGCAGGGGGCTGGTGGCTACACCTTC. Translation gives CSGTVGQGAGGYTF.

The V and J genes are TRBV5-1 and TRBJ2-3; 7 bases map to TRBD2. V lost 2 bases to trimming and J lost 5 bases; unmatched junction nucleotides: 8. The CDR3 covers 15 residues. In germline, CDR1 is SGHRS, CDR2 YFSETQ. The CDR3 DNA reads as TGCGCCAGCAGCTTAGGAGGGAGGGAACTAGATACGCAGTATTTT. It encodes CASSLGGRELDTQYF.

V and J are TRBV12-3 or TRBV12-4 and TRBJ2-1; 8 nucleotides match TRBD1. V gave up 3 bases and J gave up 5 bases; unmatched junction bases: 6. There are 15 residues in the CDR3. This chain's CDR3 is CASSFSGTGDNEQFF. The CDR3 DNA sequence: TGTGCCAGCAGTTTCTCCGGGACAGGAGACAATGAGCAGTTCTTC.

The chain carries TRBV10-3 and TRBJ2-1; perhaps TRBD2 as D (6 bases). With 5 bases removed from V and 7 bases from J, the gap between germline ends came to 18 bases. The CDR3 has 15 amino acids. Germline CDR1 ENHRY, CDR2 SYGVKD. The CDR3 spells CAISNRLDPENEQFF. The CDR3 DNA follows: TGTGCCATCAGTAATAGACTAGACCCGGAGAATGAGCAGTTCTTC.

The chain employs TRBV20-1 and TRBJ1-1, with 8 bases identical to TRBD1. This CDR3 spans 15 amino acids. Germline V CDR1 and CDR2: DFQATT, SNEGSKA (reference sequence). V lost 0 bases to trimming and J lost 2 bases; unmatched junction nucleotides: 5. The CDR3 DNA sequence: TGCAGTGCTAGAGATCCAACAGGGGGTAACACTGAAGCTTTCTTT. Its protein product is CSARDPTGGNTEAFF.

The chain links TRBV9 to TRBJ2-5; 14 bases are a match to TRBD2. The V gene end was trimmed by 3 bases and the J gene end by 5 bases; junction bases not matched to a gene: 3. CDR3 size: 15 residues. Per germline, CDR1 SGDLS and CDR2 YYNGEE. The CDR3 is CASSARLAGGETQYF. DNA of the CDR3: TGTGCCAGCAGCGCTAGACTAGCGGGGGGGGAGACCCAGTACTTC. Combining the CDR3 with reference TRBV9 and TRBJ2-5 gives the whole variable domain DSGVTQTPKHLITATGQRVTLRCSPRSGDLSVYWYQQSLDQGLQFLIQYYNGEERAKGNILERFSAQQFPDLHSELNLSSLELGDSALYFCASSARLAGGETQYFGPGTRLLVL.

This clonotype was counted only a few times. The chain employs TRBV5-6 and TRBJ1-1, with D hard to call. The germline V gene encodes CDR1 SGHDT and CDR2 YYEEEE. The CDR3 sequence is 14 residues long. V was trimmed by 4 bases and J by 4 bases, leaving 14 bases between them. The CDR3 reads CASSEGFFPTEAFF. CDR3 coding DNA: TGTGCCAGCAGCGAGGGATTTTTCCCCACTGAAGCTTTCTTT. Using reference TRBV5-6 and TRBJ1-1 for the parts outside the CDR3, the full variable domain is DAGVTQSPTHLIKTRGQQVTLRCSPKSGHDTVSWYQQALGQGPQFIFQYYEEEERQRGNFPDRFSGHQFPNYSSELNVNALLLGDSALYLCASSEGFFPTEAFFGQGTRLTVV.

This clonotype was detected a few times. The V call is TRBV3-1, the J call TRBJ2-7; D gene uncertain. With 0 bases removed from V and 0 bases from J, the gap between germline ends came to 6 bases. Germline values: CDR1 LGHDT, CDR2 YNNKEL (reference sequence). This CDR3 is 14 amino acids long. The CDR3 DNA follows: TGTGCCAGCAGCCAAGACAGAAGCTCCTACGAGCAGTACGTC. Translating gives CASSQDRSSYEQYV.

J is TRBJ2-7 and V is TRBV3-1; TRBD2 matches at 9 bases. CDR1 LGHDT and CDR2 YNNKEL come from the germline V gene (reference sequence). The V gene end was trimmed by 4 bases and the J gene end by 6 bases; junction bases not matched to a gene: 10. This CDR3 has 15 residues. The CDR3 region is CASSRKGLALSEQYF. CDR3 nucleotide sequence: TGTGCCAGCAGCCGAAAGGGACTAGCACTTAGCGAGCAGTACTTC.

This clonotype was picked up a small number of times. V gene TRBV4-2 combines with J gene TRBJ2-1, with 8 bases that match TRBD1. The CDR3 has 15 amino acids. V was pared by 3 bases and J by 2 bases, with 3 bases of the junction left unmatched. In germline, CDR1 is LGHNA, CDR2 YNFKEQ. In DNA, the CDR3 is TGTGCCAGCAGCCAGGACAGGGCCACCTACAATGAGCAGTTCTTC. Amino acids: CASSQDRATYNEQFF.

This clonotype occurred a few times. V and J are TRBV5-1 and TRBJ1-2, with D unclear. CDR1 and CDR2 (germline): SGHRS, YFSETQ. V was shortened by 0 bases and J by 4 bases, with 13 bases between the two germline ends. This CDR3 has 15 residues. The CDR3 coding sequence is TGCGCCAGCAGCTTGGAGGGCAGCCCGATCTATGGCTACACCTTC. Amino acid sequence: CASSLEGSPIYGYTF.

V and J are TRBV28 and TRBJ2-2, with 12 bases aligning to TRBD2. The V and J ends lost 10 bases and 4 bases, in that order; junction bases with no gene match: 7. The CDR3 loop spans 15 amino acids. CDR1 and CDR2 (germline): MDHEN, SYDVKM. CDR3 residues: CAIRSSGRATGELFF. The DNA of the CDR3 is TGTGCCATCCGTTCTAGCGGGAGGGCCACCGGGGAGCTGTTTTTT.

The CDR3: CASSLSTSGKTGELFF. The CDR3 bases are TGCGCCAGCAGCTTGTCCACTAGCGGGAAAACCGGGGAGCTGTTTTTT. This chain connects TRBV5-1 to TRBJ2-2; 10 nucleotides agree with TRBD2. V shed 1 base, J shed 5 bases, and the junction held 5 bases outside the gene matches. CDR1 is SGHRS, CDR2 YFSETQ, per germline. The CDR3 totals 16 residues.

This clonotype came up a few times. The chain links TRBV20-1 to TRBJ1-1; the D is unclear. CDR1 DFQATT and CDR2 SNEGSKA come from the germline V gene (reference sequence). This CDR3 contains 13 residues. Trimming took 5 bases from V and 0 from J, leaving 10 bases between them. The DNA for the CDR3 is TGCAGTGCTCCTTCCGATATGAACACTGAAGCTTTCTTT. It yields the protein CSAPSDMNTEAFF.

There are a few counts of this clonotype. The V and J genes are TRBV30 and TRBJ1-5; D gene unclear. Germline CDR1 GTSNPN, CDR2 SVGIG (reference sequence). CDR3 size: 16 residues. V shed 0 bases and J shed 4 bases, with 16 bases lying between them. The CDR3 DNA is TGTGCCTGGAGTGTAAGGAGGGCAGAACGGAATCAGCCCCAGCATTTT. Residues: CAWSVRRAERNQPQHF.

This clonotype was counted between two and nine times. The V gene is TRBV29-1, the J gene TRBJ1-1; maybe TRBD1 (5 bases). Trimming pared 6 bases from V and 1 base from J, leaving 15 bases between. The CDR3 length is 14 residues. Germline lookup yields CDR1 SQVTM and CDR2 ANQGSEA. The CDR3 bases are TGCAGCGTCCAAGGGGTCAGGGCGAACACTGAAGCTTTCTTT. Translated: CSVQGVRANTEAFF.

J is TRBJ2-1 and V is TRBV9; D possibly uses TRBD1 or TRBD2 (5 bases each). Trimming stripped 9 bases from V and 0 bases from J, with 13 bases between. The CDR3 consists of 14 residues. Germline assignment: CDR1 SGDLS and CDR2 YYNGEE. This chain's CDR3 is CATPEGPSYNEQFF. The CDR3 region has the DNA TGTGCCACCCCTGAGGGGCCCTCCTACAATGAGCAGTTCTTC. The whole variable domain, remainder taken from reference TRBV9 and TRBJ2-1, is DSGVTQTPKHLITATGQRVTLRCSPRSGDLSVYWYQQSLDQGLQFLIQYYNGEERAKGNILERFSAQQFPDLHSELNLSSLELGDSALYFCATPEGPSYNEQFFGPGTRLTVL.